This TCR beta chain was identified in a study of cytomegalovirus exposure and HLA in healthy donors (dated by TCRdb to about 2017). With respect to the entire study: An earlier analysis of a few hundred of the donors reported about 300 Gb of sequence data and 95 million to 140 million unique TCR beta sequences obtained from about 180 million T cells. An early release covering just under 650 HLA-typed donors comprised about 300 gigabases of sequencing data and tens of millions of unique TCR sequences. Of the roughly 400 genotyped donors, about 80% fell in the genetic ancestry cluster associated with self-reported Caucasian donors. The study was designed to test whether signatures of past pathogen exposure could be identified by cataloging public T cell receptors. The study profiled the T cell repertoires of 500 to 800 subjects by immunosequencing and related them to cytomegalovirus serostatus. Along with the roughly 670-subject first cohort, a separate validation cohort of over a hundred different subjects was used. The study combined high-throughput TCR immunosequencing, statistical association of individual TCRs with disease status, and machine learning to predict cytomegalovirus infection status. In a later analysis, previously published TCR beta repertoires from more than 500 donors were re-analyzed and high-resolution HLA genotyping was added so that TCR occurrence patterns could be studied. Rather than using new phenotypic data, the later analysis identified candidate immune exposures from TCR beta sequences and from how often those sequences occurred across donors. An earlier analysis of approximately 500 of the donors applied high-throughput TCR beta sequencing to assess whether each TCR beta V gene segment acted as functional or pseudogenic. Alongside the repertoire data, information on donor age, sex, ethnicity and CMV serostatus was compiled. A later genetic analysis took genome-wide SNP genotypes for about three fifths of the roughly 670 donors and used that subset as a discovery cohort. Every discovery cohort repertoire had been produced on one sequencing platform. Class I and class II HLA loci were covered by the typing at four-digit resolution. The number of typed donors differed by locus: about 620-640 for A, B, C, DRB1 and DQB1; approximately 540 for DQA1; 606 for DPA1; and roughly 470 for DPB1. Roughly five DR-DQ haplotypes were treated as single units for association and clustering because of strong linkage in the cohort. On average, 235,054 unique TCR beta nucleotide sequences were sequenced per donor among 398 genotyped donors of the cohort, with roughly 18% of those sequences being non-productive.

The cohort consisted of some 730 healthy bone marrow donors. At the time of sampling, all cohort members were nominally healthy, though unrecorded immune exposures were likely present. The donor tested CMV seronegative and was one of the 352 seronegative cohort members. A peripheral blood sample was provided by each donor, and peripheral blood mononuclear cells were used for TCR beta sequencing. The Qiagen DNeasy Blood Extraction Kit was used to extract genomic DNA from the blood cell samples. Notes on this clone: The specificity of this receptor is unknown. Within one base of it there is no much larger clone, and no base qualities were kept.

Receptor libraries were prepared by the immunoSEQ multiplex PCR assay. For the multiplex PCR, a mixture combining 60 forward primers for TCR Vbeta segments and 13 reverse primers for TCR Jbeta segments was used. A multiplex PCR assay on genomic DNA amplified the CDR3 region of rearranged TCR beta genes. Amplified TCR beta libraries were sequenced as 87-base-pair reads on the Illumina HiSeq System. As for how the authors treated the data: A later analysis counted 75 million to 100 million unique TCR beta chains across the 650 to 700 repertoires, and some 12 million of these chains were shared by at least two donors. A nearest-neighbor algorithm error-corrected the raw reads and collapsed the reads into unique sequences, merging closely related sequences to remove PCR and sequencing errors. CDR3 sequences were aligned to IMGT reference sequences to assign V, D and J gene segments. Each retained sequence needed at least a six-nucleotide match to both a V gene segment and a J gene segment. Rearrangements were classified as productive when the CDR3 lacked stop codons and remained in frame with V and J, and all other rearrangements were classified as non-productive. Following IMGT convention, CDR3 was defined as the stretch from the second conserved V-encoded cysteine to the conserved J-encoded phenylalanine. In an earlier analysis of 587 of the donors, sequences lacking an unambiguous match to a single V gene segment were excluded. An earlier analysis of 500 to 700 of the donors classified V segments as functional when productive rearrangements were above 56.7% and as segregating when the standard deviation between donors was above 5%. To diagnose cytomegalovirus status from the catalog of TCR beta chain sequences, a statistical classification framework was built. V and J gene assignment, in a later analysis, came from comparing TCR nucleotide sequences with IMGT/GENE-DB human TR gene sequences. In a later analysis, CDR3 sequences and most-parsimonious VDJ recombination scenarios were assigned using the TCRdist pipeline. A later analysis defined each TCR beta chain by its CDR3 amino acid sequence plus V-gene family, and excluded reads lacking a unique V-gene family. In a later analysis, fewer than 600 highly shared, low-generation-probability nucleotide sequences were removed to address suspected cross-contamination and a sequencing artifact. For each public chain, a later analysis derived a clonal expansion index from normalized ranks of inferred template counts within each repertoire. In a later analysis, generation probabilities were computed using a VDJ recombination model fitted to out-of-frame rearrangements, and the results were checked against IGoR. In a later analysis, hypergeometric tests were used to score TCR-TCR, TCR-HLA and TCR-CMV co-occurrence, with a repertoire-size bias correction applied to TCR pairs. In a later analysis, false discovery rates were estimated by permuting HLA or CMV assignments 20 times. In a later analysis, co-occurring TCRs were grouped using DBSCAN, and TCRdist sequence similarity was added for clustering within HLA-allele-positive subsets. For co-occurrence clustering, repertoires with fewer than 30,000 or more than 120,000 public chains were excluded, along with five or six repertoires with anomalous nucleotide sharing. The source is immuneACCESS, and TCRdb retained only in-frame sequences with V and J called. Part of the clones is not carried over; for the studies checked, unresolved V genes explain less than half of this, and the remainder is unexplained. The D gene and trimming were derived from the DNA, and the V and J assignments and clone size from that table. In all, the sample holds 45,000 to 70,000 clones, and about 82% of those were seen once. Clones ranked in the top ten supply roughly 1.5% of the sample.

The full study reports these points: In a later genetic analysis, a missense DCLRE1C variant was associated with V-gene and J-gene trimming of TCR beta chains, and the association was replicated in an independent cohort. Compared with equally common non-associated chains, HLA-associated TCR beta chains in a later analysis were more clonally expanded and had lower generation probabilities. HLA typing was unavailable for some donors at each locus, so association tests used only the typed subset. Correlated functional status among segregating V segments might be attributable to linkage disequilibrium, but an unknown experimental factor could not be ruled out. Sequencing depth was assumed to be roughly uniform across donors in the presence/absence analyses, though that assumption may not hold. A later analysis found that TCR association rates varied across HLA loci, with DRB1 alleles showing the most associated TCRs and HLA-C alleles the fewest. The only immune exposure information available for the cohort was CMV serostatus. A cluster of highly shared sequence variants was judged likely to be a technical artifact of the sequencing pipeline. Most CMV-associated TCR beta chains appeared to be HLA-restricted in a later analysis, and the HLA associations seemed to be driven largely by CMV exposure. In vitro tests confirmed that a few of the cytomegalovirus-associated TCR beta chains recognize cytomegalovirus antigens. A further reported finding was that TCR beta sequences accurately predicted the HLA-A and HLA-B alleles for most subjects in the first cohort. Several of the top co-occurrence clusters appeared to be linked to parvovirus B19, influenza, CMV and Epstein-Barr virus, according to a later analysis. The authors suggested that the approach could potentially be generalized to other disease states and immunological phenotypes. The earlier analysis of approximately 560 of the donors excluded 15 to 20 rarely observed V segments, including chromosome 9 orphons, because counts were too low. Some IMGT-functional V segments, including TRBV6-2 and TRBV6-3, could not be distinguished by the 87-base-pair reads and were therefore excluded. This cohort had only TCR beta chains sequenced, and the lack of alpha or paired-chain data limited which features could be detected. An earlier analysis of approximately 530 of the donors showed that most TCR beta V segments appeared in productive rearrangements either about 87% or about 30% of the time, which broadly matched IMGT annotations. Cytomegalovirus status was reported to be diagnosed by the classifier with high specificity and sensitivity in both the original and validation cohorts. A later analysis associated about 17,000 TCR beta sequences with specific HLA alleles at a false discovery rate of 0.05. In the study, around 150 TCR beta chains were listed as associated with cytomegalovirus. Most TCR sequences were seen in very few donors, while some public TCRs were found in many individuals. Assigning TCR associations to individual alleles was difficult when HLA alleles, especially DR and DQ, strongly co-occurred. Compared with the roughly 700-donor mean, donors in an Asian-associated ancestry cluster had fewer N-insertions in productive TCRs, according to a later genetic analysis.

V loses 1 base of germline sequence and J loses 7 bases, and the interval between the two ends is 13 bases. The germline V gene specifies SGHTA as CDR1 and FQGNSA as CDR2. Measured from the cysteine to the phenylalanine, the CDR3 is 15 residues long. Kept here is only the CDR3 DNA, which spans 45 bases and is read in frame from base 1. The rearrangement combines TRBV7-2 with TRBJ1-4; D gene: possibly TRBD1, on 6 matching bases. This sequence was found in a man aged 25-45 years in good health and CMV-seronegative. The sample was PBMCs. The encoded CDR3 is CASSLGSGVGEKLFF. Here is the DNA: TGTGCCAGCAGCTTAGGGTCAGGGGTTGGTGAAAAACTGTTTTTT.